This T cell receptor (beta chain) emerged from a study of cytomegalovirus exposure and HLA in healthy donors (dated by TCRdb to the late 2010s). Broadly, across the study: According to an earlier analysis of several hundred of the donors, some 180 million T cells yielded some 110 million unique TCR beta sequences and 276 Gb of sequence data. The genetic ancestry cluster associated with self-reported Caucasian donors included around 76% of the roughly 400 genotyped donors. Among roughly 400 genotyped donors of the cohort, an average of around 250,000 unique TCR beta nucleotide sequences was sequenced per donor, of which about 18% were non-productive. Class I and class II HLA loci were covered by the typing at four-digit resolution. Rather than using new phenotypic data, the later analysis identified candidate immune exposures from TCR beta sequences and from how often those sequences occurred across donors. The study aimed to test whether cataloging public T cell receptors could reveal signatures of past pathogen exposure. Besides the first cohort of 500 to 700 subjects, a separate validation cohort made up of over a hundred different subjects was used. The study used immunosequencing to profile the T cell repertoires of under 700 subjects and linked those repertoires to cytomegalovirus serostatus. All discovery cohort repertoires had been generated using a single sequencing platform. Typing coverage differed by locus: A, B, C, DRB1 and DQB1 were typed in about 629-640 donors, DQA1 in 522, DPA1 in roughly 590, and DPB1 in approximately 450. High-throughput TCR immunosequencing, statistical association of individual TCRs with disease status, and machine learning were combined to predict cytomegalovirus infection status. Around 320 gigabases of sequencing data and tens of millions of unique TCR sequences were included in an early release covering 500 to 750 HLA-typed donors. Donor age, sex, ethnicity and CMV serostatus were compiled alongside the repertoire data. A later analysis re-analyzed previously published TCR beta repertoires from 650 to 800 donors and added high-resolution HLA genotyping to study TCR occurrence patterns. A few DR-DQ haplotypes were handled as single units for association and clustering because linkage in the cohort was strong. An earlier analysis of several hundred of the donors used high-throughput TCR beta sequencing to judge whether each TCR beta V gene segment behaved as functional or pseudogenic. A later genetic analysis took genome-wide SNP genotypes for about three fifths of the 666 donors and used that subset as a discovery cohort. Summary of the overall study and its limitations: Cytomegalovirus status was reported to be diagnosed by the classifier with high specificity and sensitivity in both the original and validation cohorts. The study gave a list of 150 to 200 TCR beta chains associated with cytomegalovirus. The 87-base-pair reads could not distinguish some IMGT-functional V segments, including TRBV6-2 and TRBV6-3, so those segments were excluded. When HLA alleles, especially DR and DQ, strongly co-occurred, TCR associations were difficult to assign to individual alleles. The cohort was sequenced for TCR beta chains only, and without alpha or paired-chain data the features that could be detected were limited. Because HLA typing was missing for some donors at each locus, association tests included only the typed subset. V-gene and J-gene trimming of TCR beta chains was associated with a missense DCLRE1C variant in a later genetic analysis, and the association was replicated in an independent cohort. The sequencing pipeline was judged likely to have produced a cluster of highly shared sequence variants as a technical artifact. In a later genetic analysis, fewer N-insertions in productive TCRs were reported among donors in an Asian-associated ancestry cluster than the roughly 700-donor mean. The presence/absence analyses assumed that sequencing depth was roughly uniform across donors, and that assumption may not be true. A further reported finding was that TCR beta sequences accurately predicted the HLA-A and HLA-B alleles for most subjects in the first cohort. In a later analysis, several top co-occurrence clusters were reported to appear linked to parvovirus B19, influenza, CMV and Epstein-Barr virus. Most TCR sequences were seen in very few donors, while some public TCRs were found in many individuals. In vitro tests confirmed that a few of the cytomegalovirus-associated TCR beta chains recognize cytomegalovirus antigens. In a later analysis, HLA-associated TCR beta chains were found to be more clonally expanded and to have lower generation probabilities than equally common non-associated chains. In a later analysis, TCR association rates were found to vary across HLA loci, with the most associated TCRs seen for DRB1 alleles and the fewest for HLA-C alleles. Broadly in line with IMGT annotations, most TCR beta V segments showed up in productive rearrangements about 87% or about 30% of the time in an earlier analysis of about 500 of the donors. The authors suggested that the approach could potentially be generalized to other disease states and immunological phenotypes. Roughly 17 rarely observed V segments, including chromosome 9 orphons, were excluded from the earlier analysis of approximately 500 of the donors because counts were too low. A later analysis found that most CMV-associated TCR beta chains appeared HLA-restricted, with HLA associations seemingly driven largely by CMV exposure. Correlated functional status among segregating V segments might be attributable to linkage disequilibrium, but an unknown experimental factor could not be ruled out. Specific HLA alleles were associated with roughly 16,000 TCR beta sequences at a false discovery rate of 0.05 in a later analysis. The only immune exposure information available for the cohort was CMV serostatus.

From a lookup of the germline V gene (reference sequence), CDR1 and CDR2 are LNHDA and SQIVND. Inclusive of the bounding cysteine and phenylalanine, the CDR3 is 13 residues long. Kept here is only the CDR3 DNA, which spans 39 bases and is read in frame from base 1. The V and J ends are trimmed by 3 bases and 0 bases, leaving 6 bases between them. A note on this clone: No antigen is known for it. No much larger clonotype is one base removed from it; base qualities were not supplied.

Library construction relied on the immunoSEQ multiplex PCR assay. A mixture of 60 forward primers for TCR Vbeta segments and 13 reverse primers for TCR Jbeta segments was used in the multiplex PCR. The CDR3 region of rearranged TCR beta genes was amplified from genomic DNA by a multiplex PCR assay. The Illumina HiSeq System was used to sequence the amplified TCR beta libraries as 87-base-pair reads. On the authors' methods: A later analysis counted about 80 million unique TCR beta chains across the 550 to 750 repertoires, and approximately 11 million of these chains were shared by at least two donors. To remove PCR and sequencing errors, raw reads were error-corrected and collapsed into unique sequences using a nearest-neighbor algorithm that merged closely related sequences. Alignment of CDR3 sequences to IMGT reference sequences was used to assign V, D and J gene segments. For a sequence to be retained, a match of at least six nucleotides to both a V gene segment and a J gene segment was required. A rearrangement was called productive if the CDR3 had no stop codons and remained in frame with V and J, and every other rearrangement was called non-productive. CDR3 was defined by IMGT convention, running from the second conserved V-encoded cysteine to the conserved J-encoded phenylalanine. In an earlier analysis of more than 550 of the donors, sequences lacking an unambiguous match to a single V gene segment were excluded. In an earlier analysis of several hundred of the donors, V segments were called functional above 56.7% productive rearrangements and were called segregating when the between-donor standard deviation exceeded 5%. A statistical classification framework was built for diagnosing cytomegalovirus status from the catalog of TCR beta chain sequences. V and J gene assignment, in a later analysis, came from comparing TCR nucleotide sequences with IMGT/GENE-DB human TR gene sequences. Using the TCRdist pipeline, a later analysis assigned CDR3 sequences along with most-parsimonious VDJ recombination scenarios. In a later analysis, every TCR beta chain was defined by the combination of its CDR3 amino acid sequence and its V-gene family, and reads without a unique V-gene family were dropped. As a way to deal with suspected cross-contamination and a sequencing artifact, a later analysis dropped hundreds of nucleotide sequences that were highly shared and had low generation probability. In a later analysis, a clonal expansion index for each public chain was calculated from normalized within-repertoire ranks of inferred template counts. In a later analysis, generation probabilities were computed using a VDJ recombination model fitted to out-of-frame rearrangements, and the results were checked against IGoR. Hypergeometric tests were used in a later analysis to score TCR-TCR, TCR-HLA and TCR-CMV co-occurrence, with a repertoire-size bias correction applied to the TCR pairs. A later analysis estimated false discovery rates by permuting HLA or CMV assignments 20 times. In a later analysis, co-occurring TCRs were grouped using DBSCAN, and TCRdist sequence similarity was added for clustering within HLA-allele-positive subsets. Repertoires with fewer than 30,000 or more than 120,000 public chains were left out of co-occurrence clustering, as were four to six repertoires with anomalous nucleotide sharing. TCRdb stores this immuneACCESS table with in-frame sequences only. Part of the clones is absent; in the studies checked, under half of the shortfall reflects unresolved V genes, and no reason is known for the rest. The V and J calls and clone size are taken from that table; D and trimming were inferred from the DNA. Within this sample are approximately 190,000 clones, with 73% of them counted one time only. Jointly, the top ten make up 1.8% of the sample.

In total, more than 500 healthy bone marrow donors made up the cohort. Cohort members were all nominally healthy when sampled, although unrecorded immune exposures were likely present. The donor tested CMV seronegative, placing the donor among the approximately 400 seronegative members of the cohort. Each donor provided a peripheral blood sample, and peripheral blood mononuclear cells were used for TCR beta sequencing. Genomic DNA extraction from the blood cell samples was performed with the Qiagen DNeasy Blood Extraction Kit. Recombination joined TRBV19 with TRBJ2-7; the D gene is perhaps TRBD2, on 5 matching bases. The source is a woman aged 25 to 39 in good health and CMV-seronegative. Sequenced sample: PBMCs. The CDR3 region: CASSIGLSYEQYF. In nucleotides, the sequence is TGTGCCAGTAGTATCGGACTCTCCTACGAGCAGTACTTC. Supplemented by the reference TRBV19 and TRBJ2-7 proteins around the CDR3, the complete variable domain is DGGITQSPKYLFRKEGQNVTLSCEQNLNHDAMYWYRQDPGQGLRLIYYSQIVNDFQKGDIAEGYSVSREKKESFPLTVTSAQKNPTAFYLCASSIGLSYEQYFGPGTRLTVT.